Reported below is one TCR beta chain. As yet, its antigen is unknown. The junction and the germline gene differ at one end; a read error may be behind it. These data originate in a study of CD8+CD57+ T cells in acquired aplastic anemia. Study outcomes and limitations: Roughly 30 CD8+ CDR3 sequences occurred in both the patients and the controls.

Sequenced patients had shown CD8+CD57+ cell expansion by flow cytometry. At blood sampling, none of the patients had yet received therapy. Germline V gene lookup returns CDR1 ENHRY and CDR2 SYGVKD. The CDR3 covers 13 residues. The use of genomic DNA as template underpinned the TCR beta VDJ and CDR3 profiling. TCRdb redid the calling of the reads with MiXCR, one entry per CDR3 protein. The repertoire holds roughly 290,000 distinct CDR3 sequences, with under 65% as singletons. The specimen was sorted CD4+, CD8+, or CD8+CD57+ T cells (not recorded which) from PBMCs. The chain recombines TRBV10-3 with TRBJ2-7; D may be TRBD1 or TRBD2 (5 bases each). The receptor was derived from a human donor with aplastic anemia. CDR3 protein: CTISDRGAIEQYF. Here the CDR3 DNA reads TGTACCATCAGCGACAGAGGGGCGATCGAGCAGTACTTC.